The source of this T cell receptor (beta chain) is a study of T cell responses to AZD1222 COVID-19 vaccine. Here immunoSEQ multiplex PCR was the method, and the copy in TCRdb shows in-frame clones only, minus some. The data contain approximately 110,000 clones, roughly 90% of them singletons. The study's findings and limits: Among the donors, most were white British and more were female, and clonal diversity was possibly underestimated. Just six or seven AZD1222 recipients tested seropositive at baseline. Spike-spanning, vaccine-associated CD4 TCRs were dominant at 160-218 and 743-854.

On this clone itself: As yet, its antigen is unknown.

The sequences come from peripheral blood, collected 28 days after the second AZD1222 dose. This TCR came from an adult who received the AZD1222 COVID-19 vaccine.

The CDR3 region has the DNA TGCGCCAGCAGTGAGTCAGAGGGATACTATAATTCACCCCTCCACTTT. It translates to CASSESEGYYNSPLHF. V and J are TRBV10-2 and TRBJ1-6; D not certain. The CDR3 consists of 16 residues. Trimming removed 0 bases from V and 3 bases from J, with 9 bases in between. CDR1 is WSHSY and CDR2 is SAAADI in the germline V gene.